The clone carrying this TCR beta chain occurred once. As yet, its antigen is unknown. The sample is drawn from a study of T cell responses to AZD1222 COVID-19 vaccine. General study results and limits: Repertoires were sampled only after the peak T cell response. Seropositive at baseline were only six AZD1222 recipients. Possibly, clonal diversity was underestimated; donors were largely white British and included more females.

Second doses that came at about 4 or about 12 weeks were put together. Assay: immunoSEQ multiplex PCR; the TCRdb copy retains only in-frame clones and omits some. The sample lists fewer than 85,000 clones; about 83% were seen once. The CDR3 totals 13 residues. V was trimmed by 5 bases and J by 4 bases, leaving 11 bases between them. Germline V CDR1 and CDR2: SGHAT, FQDESV (reference sequence). The source material was peripheral blood, sampled 28 days after the second AZD1222 dose. The receptor comes from an adult who received the AZD1222 COVID-19 vaccine. The J gene is TRBJ2-5, the V gene TRBV11-1; D is possibly TRBD1 (5 bases). CDR3 nucleotide sequence: TGTGCCAGCAGCCCAGGGTGGGCAGAGACCCAGTACTTC. Its protein is CASSPGWAETQYF.